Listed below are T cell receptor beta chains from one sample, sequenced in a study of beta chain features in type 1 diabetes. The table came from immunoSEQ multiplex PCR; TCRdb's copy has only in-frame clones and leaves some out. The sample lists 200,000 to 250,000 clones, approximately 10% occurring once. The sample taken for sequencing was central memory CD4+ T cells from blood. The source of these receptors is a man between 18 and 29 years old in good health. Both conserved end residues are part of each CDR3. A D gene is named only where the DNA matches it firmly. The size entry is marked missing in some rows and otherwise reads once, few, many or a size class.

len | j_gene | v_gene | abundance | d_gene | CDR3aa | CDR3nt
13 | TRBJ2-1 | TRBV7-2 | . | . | CASSLKAGDEQFF | TGTGCCAGCAGCTTGAAAGCTGGCGATGAGCAGTTCTTC
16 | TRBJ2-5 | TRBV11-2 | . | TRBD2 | CASSLYISGDQETQYF | TGTGCCAGCAGCTTATATATTAGCGGGGATCAAGAGACCCAGTACTTC
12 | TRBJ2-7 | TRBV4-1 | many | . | CASSQGPYEQYF | TGCGCCAGCAGCCAAGGTCCCTACGAGCAGTACTTC
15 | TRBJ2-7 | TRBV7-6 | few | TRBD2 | CASSLMLAGDYEQYF | TGTGCCAGCAGCTTAATGCTAGCGGGAGATTACGAGCAGTACTTC
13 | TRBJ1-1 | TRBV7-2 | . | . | CASSLDRGSEAFF | TGTGCCAGCAGCCTAGACCGGGGGTCTGAAGCTTTCTTT
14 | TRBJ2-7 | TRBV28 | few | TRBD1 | CASSVTGITHEQYF | TGTGCCAGCAGTGTGACAGGGATTACCCACGAGCAGTACTTC
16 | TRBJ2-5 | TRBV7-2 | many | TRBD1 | CASSFIGTGFLETQYF | TGTGCCAGCAGCTTCATCGGGACAGGATTTTTGGAGACCCAGTACTTC
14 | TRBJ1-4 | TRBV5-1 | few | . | CASSSDPESEKLFF | TGCGCCAGCAGCTCCGACCCGGAGAGCGAAAAACTGTTTTTT
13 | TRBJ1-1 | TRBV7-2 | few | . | CASSRLQGTEAFF | TGTGCCAGCAGCCGTCTACAAGGCACTGAAGCTTTCTTT
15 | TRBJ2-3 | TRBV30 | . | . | CAWSGGGQITDTQYF | TGTGCCTGGAGTGGTGGGGGGCAGATCACAGATACGCAGTATTTT
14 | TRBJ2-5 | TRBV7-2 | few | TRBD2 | CASSSGLAEETQYF | TGTGCCAGCAGCTCGGGACTAGCGGAAGAGACCCAGTACTTC
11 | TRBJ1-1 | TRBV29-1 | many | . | CSVLKEPEAFF | TGCAGCGTCTTAAAAGAACCTGAAGCTTTCTTT
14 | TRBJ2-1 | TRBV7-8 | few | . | CASSLGLSKNEQFF | TGTGCCAGCAGCTTAGGCCTCTCGAAGAATGAGCAGTTCTTC
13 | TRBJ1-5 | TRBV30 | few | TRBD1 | CAWGEGAGQPQHF | TGTGCCTGGGGGGAGGGGGCCGGTCAGCCCCAGCATTTT
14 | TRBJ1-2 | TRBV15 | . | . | CATSRDGQGDGYTF | TGTGCCACCAGCAGAGATGGGCAGGGTGATGGCTACACCTTC
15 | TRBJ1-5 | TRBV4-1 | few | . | CASSQAGHSNQPQHF | TGCGCCAGCAGCCAAGCCGGCCACAGCAATCAGCCCCAGCATTTT
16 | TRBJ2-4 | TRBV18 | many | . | CASSPPWGVAKNIQYF | TGTGCCAGCTCACCCCCCTGGGGTGTAGCCAAAAACATTCAGTACTTC
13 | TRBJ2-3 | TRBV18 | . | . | CASSPSLTDTQYF | TGTGCCAGCTCACCATCTCTCACAGATACGCAGTATTTT
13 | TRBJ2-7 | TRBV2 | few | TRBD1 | CASIPDREYEQYF | TGTGCCAGCATCCCCGACAGGGAGTACGAGCAGTACTTC
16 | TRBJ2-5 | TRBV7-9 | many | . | CASIPRPALRIETQYF | TGTGCCAGCATCCCGCGCCCAGCCCTAAGGATCGAGACCCAGTACTTC
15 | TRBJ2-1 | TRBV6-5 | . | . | CASSLTGTSYNEQFF | TGTGCCAGCAGCCTAACCGGGACTTCCTACAATGAGCAGTTCTTC
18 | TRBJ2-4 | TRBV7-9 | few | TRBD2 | CASSLGTGWTSGEDIQYF | TGTGCCAGCAGCTTAGGGACAGGATGGACTAGCGGAGAGGACATTCAGTACTTC
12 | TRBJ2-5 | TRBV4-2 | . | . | CASSQDKKTQYF | TGTGCCAGCAGCCAAGATAAAAAGACCCAGTACTTC
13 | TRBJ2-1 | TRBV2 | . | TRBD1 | CASGRGLYNEQFF | TGTGCCAGCGGCAGGGGGCTCTACAATGAGCAGTTCTTC
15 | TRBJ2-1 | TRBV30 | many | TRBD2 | CAWSVPSGDYNEQFF | TGTGCCTGGAGTGTACCTAGCGGAGACTACAATGAGCAGTTCTTC
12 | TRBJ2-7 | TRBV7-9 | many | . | CASSLDWWEQYF | TGTGCCAGCAGCTTAGATTGGTGGGAGCAGTACTTC
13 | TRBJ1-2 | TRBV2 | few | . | CASSDRGDYGYTF | TGTGCCAGCAGTGACAGGGGTGACTATGGCTACACCTTC
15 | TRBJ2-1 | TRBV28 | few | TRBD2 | CASSLARGGYNEQFF | TGTGCCAGCAGCCTGGCTCGGGGGGGGTACAATGAGCAGTTCTTC
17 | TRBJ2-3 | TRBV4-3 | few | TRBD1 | CASSQGGQGILLDTQYF | TGCGCCAGCAGCCAAGGGGGACAGGGGATTCTTTTGGATACGCAGTATTTT
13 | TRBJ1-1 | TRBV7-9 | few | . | CASSLELGGEAFF | TGTGCCAGCAGCTTAGAGCTCGGTGGTGAAGCTTTCTTT
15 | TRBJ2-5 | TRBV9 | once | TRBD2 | CASSVLAGSGETQYF | TGTGCCAGCAGTGTACTAGCGGGAAGTGGGGAGACCCAGTACTTC
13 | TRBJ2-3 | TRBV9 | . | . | CASSVGNTDTQYF | TGTGCCAGCAGCGTAGGAAACACAGATACGCAGTATTTT
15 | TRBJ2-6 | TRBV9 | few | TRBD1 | CASSPRDSWSNVLTF | TGTGCCAGCAGCCCTCGGGACAGTTGGTCCAACGTCCTGACTTTC
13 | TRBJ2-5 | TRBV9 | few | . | CASSVRGKETQYF | TGTGCCAGCAGCGTAAGGGGCAAAGAGACCCAGTACTTC
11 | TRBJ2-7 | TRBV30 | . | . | CAWSVLGEQYF | TGTGCCTGGAGTGTTCTTGGTGAGCAGTACTTC
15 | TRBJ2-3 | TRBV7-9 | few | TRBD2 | CASSPRGLGPDTQYF | TGTGCCAGCAGCCCGCGGGGGTTAGGGCCAGATACGCAGTATTTT
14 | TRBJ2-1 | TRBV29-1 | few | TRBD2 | CSVAPGLAGGEQFF | TGCAGCGTTGCTCCGGGACTAGCGGGAGGTGAGCAGTTCTTC
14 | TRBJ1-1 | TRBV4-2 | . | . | CASSRPGQTTEAFF | TGTGCCAGCAGCCGGCCAGGTCAGACGACTGAAGCTTTCTTT
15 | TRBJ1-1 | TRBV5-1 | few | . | CASSRTHPGNTEAFF | TGCGCCAGCAGCCGGACACATCCCGGGAACACTGAAGCTTTCTTT
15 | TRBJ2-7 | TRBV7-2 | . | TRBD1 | CASSSSSGQWAEQYF | TGTGCCAGCAGCTCCAGCTCGGGACAGTGGGCCGAGCAGTACTTC
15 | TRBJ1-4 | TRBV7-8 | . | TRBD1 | CASSLGQGWNEKLFF | TGTGCCAGCAGCTTAGGACAGGGCTGGAATGAAAAACTGTTTTTT
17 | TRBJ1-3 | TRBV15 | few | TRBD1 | CATSSTIGQGAGNTIYF | TGTGCCACCAGCAGTACTATAGGACAGGGCGCTGGAAACACCATATATTTT
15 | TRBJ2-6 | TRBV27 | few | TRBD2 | CASRGRGSGANVLTF | TGTGCCAGCAGGGGGAGGGGCTCTGGGGCCAACGTCCTGACTTTC
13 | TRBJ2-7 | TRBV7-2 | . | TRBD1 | CASSGQGAYEQYF | TGTGCCAGCAGCGGACAGGGGGCTTACGAGCAGTACTTC
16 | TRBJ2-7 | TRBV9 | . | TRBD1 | CASRKNRDRNSYEQYF | TGTGCCAGCAGGAAAAACCGGGACAGGAACTCCTACGAGCAGTACTTC